This TCR beta chain is from a study of T-cell memory formation after mild COVID-19. Barcoded TCR alpha and TCR beta cDNA libraries with UMIs came from 5'RACE using constant-segment primers. TCRdb itself ran the 5' RACE reads through MiXCR, one entry per CDR3 protein. The profile shows under 550,000 distinct CDR3 sequences, more than 15% of them singletons. The material sequenced was PBMCs or a T cell subset sorted from them (not recorded which). The clonotype comes from a man aged 18-30 years who had mild COVID-19 (a few samples of this study predate the infection). Cell type and time point are not known.

CDR3 bases: TGCGCCAGCAGCGTAGACAGAGGTTCACCCCTCCACTTT. Residues: CASSVDRGSPLHF. V gene TRBV5-1 combines with J gene TRBJ1-6; TRBD1 is a possible D gene (5 bases). The CDR3 is 13 residues long. From germline, CDR1 is SGHRS and CDR2 YFSETQ. Trimming cost V 4 bases and J 9 bases, with 11 bases left between them.